These 10 T cell receptor beta chains were sequenced from one sample in a study of vaccination and CD4 T cells after COVID-19. Regarding treatment: roughly 11-day PBMC culture with coronavirus spike peptide pools or control peptides (ViraFEST assay). Their antigens remain unidentified. Sequence data for DNA of cultured CD4+ T cells were generated by the Oncomine TCR Beta short-read assay. TCRdb re-called the PCR reads through MiXCR, storing one row per CDR3 protein. This sample has 15,000 to 25,000 distinct CDR3 sequences; about two fifths occur once, and the top ten carry 14%. Sequencing was performed on cultured CD4+ T cells from blood. The origin of the receptors is a human donor with COVID-19.

This clonotype was seen a handful of times. The J gene is TRBJ2-2, the V gene TRBV7-6, with D unclear. The germline V and J ends were trimmed by 3 bases and 4 bases, with 3 bases remaining between them. CDR1 SGHVS and CDR2 FNYEAQ come from the germline V gene. The CDR3 contains 12 residues. The CDR3 is CASSFITGELFF. CDR3 bases: TGTGCCAGCAGCTTTATCACCGGGGAGCTGTTTTTT.

This clonotype was detected a few times. The chain is built from TRBV7-3 and TRBJ2-2, with D perhaps being TRBD1 or TRBD2 (6 bases each). CDR3 length equals 16 residues. Germline V gene sequence: CDR1 SGHTA, CDR2 FQGTGA. The V end lost 5 bases, the J end lost 7 bases, and 20 bases lay between the germline ends. The CDR3 loop reads CASSGGSGGEGGELFF. The CDR3 nucleotides read TGTGCCAGCAGCGGGGGTTCCGGGGGCGAAGGCGGGGAGCTGTTTTTT.

This clonotype was found a few times. The rearrangement joins TRBV7-2 to TRBJ1-5; 7 bases agree with TRBD1. This CDR3 is 15 amino acids long. The germline gives CDR1 SGHTA, CDR2 FQGNSA. V lost 5 bases, J lost 4 bases, and 8 bases stayed unmatched. Written as DNA, the CDR3 is TGTGCCAGCAGCGTTAGACAGGGTGGTAATCAGCCCCAGCATTTT. It codes for CASSVRQGGNQPQHF.

This clonotype is categorized as medium-sized. The chain carries TRBV2 and TRBJ2-5; D perhaps matches TRBD1 (5 bases). V lost 5 bases and J lost 5, with 6 bases in between. The CDR3 is 11 residues long. Germline values: CDR1 SNHLY, CDR2 FYNNEI. The DNA of the CDR3 is TGTGCCAGCAGTTCAGGGGAGACCCAGTACTTC. As protein: CASSSGETQYF.

This clonotype has only a few counts. The chain links TRBV20-1 to TRBJ1-2; 7 bases agree with TRBD1. Losses at the gene ends were 3 bases for V and 7 bases for J; bases not matched to a gene: 11. The CDR3 totals 14 residues. Germline loops: CDR1 DFQATT, CDR2 SNEGSKA (reference sequence). This chain's CDR3 is CSASRSGTAGGYTF. The CDR3 region has the DNA TGCAGTGCTAGCAGATCCGGGACAGCGGGTGGCTACACCTTC.

The J gene is TRBJ1-3, the V gene TRBV7-2; D may be TRBD1 (6 bases). CDR1 SGHTA and CDR2 FQGNSA come from the germline V gene. The CDR3 extends over 16 amino acids. The V gene lost 3 bases and the J gene lost 6 bases, with 18 bases spanning the gap. CDR3: CASSFPLVDRLNTIYF. In DNA form, the CDR3 reads TGTGCCAGCAGCTTCCCCCTAGTAGACAGGTTAAACACCATATATTTT.

This clonotype occurred a few times. V gene TRBV24-1 combines with J gene TRBJ1-5, with 7 nucleotides matching TRBD1. Trimming at V came to 10 bases and at J to 4 bases, leaving 9 bases not matched to a gene. Germline CDR1 reads KGHDR; CDR2 reads SFDVKD. This CDR3 contains 14 residues. CDR3 nucleotides: TGTGCCACTCAACGTCCGGGACAGAATCAGCCCCAGCATTTT. Its protein product is CATQRPGQNQPQHF.

The chain carries TRBV2 and TRBJ1-3, with 7 bases fitting TRBD1. The CDR3 spans 14 residues. Losses at the gene ends were 5 bases for V and 3 bases for J; bases not matched to a gene: 4. Germline V gives CDR1 SNHLY, CDR2 FYNNEI. CDR3 DNA sequence: TGTGCCAGCAGTTCGGGACAGCATGGAAACACCATATATTTT. This codes for CASSSGQHGNTIYF.

This sequence joins TRBV20-1 and TRBJ2-7; TRBD1 or TRBD2 may be the D gene (5 bases each). CDR3 size: 14 residues. Germline V lookup: CDR1 DFQATT, CDR2 SNEGSKA (reference sequence). Between the trimmed V and J ends, which lost 6 bases and 4 bases, there was a span of 19 bases. The chain's CDR3 is CSAQRGQGVYEQYF. Written as DNA, the CDR3 is TGCAGTGCCCAAAGAGGGCAGGGTGTATACGAGCAGTACTTC.

This clonotype showed up just a few times. The genes are TRBV7-2 and TRBJ2-1; no definite D call. The CDR3 sequence is 15 residues long. Trimming removed 1 base from V and 4 bases from J, with 11 bases in between. CDR1 and CDR2 from the germline V gene are SGHTA and FQGNSA. CDR3 sequence reads: CASSLGSEQYNEQFF. DNA of the CDR3: TGTGCCAGCAGCTTAGGGTCAGAGCAATACAATGAGCAGTTCTTC.